This TCR beta chain emerged from a study of blood T cell repertoires in COVID-19. Libraries were prepared by immunoSEQ multiplex PCR; TCRdb keeps only in-frame clonotypes and omits some of them. The repertoire holds hundreds of thousands of clones, with 65% to 85% as singletons. Participants' own reports of clinical history determined their cohort assignment. V gave up 3 bases and J gave up 6 bases, with 8 bases separating them. The germline V gene encodes CDR1 WNHNN and CDR2 SYGVQD (reference sequence). The CDR3 is 13 residues long. The chain links TRBV10-1 to TRBJ2-2; tentatively, D is TRBD2 (5 bases). Input material: PBMCs or T cells enriched from blood (not recorded which). This sequence originates from a man aged 30-40 years with acute COVID-19. The DNA for the CDR3 is TGCGCCAGCAGTGACGGGGTCCCCGGGGAGCTGTTTTTT. Its translation: CASSDGVPGELFF.